This T cell receptor beta chain originates from a study of blood T cell repertoires in COVID-19. Measured with immunoSEQ multiplex PCR; TCRdb has only the in-frame clones, and not every one. The data hold roughly 190,000 clones, with roughly nine tenths observed a single time. The sequence derives from a woman aged 55-69 years with COVID-19, enrolled during active disease. Sequencing was performed on peripheral blood.

The CDR3 DNA reads as TGTGCCAGCAGCCGCAGGACAGGGCAAGGCACTGAAGCTTTCTTT. Protein sequence: CASSRRTGQGTEAFF. The rearrangement links TRBV3-1 (or the pseudogene TRBV3-2) to TRBJ1-1; 8 bases are a match to TRBD1. Germline V gene data show CDR1 as LGHDT and CDR2 as YNNKEL (reference sequence). Trimming took 4 bases from V and 4 from J; bases not matched to a gene: 8. This CDR3 comprises 15 residues.